This T cell receptor (beta chain) was profiled in a study of T-cell reconstitution after alpha-beta-depleted transplantation in children. With 6 bases removed from V and 4 bases from J, the gap between germline ends came to 16 bases. This CDR3 region has 15 residues. Germline V gene lookup returns CDR1 MRHNA and CDR2 SNTAGT. A library of TCRbeta sequences, prepared with unique molecular identifiers, was generated. TCRdb called the PCR reads again in MiXCR, with one record for every CDR3 protein. The sample contains 100,000 or so distinct CDR3 sequences, over 9% of which appear only once. The V and J genes are TRBV6-4 and TRBJ2-1; D gene uncertain. The receptor was derived from a human donor who donated a stem cell graft to a child with inherited bone marrow failure. The sequencing here drew on PBMCs from the stem cell graft donor, taken from the stem cell graft. The CDR3 loop reads CASSPGESRYNEQFF. CDR3 nucleotides: TGTGCCAGCAGCCCTGGTGAAAGCAGGTACAATGAGCAGTTCTTC.